The 7 T cell receptor beta chains in this list originate from one sample, sequenced in a study of molecular identifiers for immune sequencing clone quantification. TCRdb independently ran MiXCR on the PCR reads; one entry per CDR3 protein. The sample lists about 97,000 distinct CDR3 sequences, around 24% seen once, with around 0.92% in the top ten. Sequencing input: naive CD8+ T cells from blood, with Jurkat cell RNA spiked in. Indicated subset: FACS-sorted CD8+CD4-CCR7+CD45RA+ naive T cells. The source is a human donor in good health. Some libraries in this study had Jurkat cell RNA spiked in.

This clonotype was recorded many times. The chain joins TRBV28 to TRBJ2-7; TRBD2 agrees at 13 bases. CDR3 length: 17 amino acids. The V segment lost 2 bases and the J segment 6 bases; nucleotides outside the gene matches: 10. CDR1 and CDR2 (germline): MDHEN, SYDVKM. This chain's CDR3 is CASSLRPPGTSGIEQYF. CDR3 DNA: TGTGCCAGCAGTTTACGCCCTCCCGGGACTAGCGGGATCGAGCAGTACTTC. The full variable domain, in which reference TRBV28 and TRBJ2-7 provide the parts outside the CDR3, is DVKVTQSSRYLVKRTGEKVFLECVQDMDHENMFWYRQDPGLGLRLIYFSYDVKMKEKGDIPEGYSVSREKKERFSLILESASTNQTSMYLCASSLRPPGTSGIEQYFGPGTRLTVT.

On this clonotype itself: A much more abundant neighbour one base away suggests this may be a read error. This CDR3 is missing its conserved last phenylalanine or tryptophan, likely due to a read error. The chain links TRBV6-1 to TRBJ1-1; D is perhaps TRBD1 (6 bases). The germline CDR1 and CDR2 sequences are MNHNS and SASEGT. The CDR3 contains 12 residues. Trimming took 4 bases from V and 8 from J, leaving 11 bases between them. CDR3 sequence (DNA): TGTGCCAGCAGTGGAACCGACAGGGAAGCTTTCTTA. Amino acid sequence: CASSGTDREAFL.

This clonotype occurred once. An end of the junction differs from the germline gene, which may be a read error. This sequence joins TRBV5-1 and TRBJ2-3; 8 nucleotides align to TRBD2. Germline CDR1 is SGHRS and CDR2 is YFSETQ. CDR3 length: 17 residues. This chain's CDR3 is CASSSPGGTREHRYAVF. The CDR3 coding sequence is TGCGCCAGCAGCTCCCCGGGGGGGACTAGGGAGCACAGATACGCAGTATTT.

CDR3 coding DNA: TGTGCCAGCAGTTACTCAAAACTAGGGAGCTCCTACGAGCAGTACTTC. Translated: CASSYSKLGSSYEQYF. The J gene is TRBJ2-7, the V gene TRBV6-5; tentative D call: TRBD2 (5 bases). CDR1 and CDR2 from the germline V gene are MNHEY and SVGAGI. The CDR3 loop spans 16 amino acids. Trimming left V 0 bases short and J 0 bases short, with 12 bases between.

This clonotype was picked up a small number of times. The rearrangement joins TRBV19 to TRBJ1-1; 7 bases map to TRBD1. The CDR3 runs 12 residues. V lost 10 bases, J lost 5 bases, and 7 bases stayed unmatched. The V gene's germline CDR1 is LNHDA and CDR2 SQIVND (reference sequence). The CDR3 nucleotides are TGTGCCACTGCGCAGGGGGTTACTGAAGCTTTCTTT. Its translation is CATAQGVTEAFF.

Note on this clonotype: A much more abundant neighbour one base away suggests this may be a read error. The V gene is TRBV12-3 or TRBV12-4, the J gene TRBJ2-2, with D perhaps TRBD1 or TRBD2 (5 bases each). The CDR3 spans 17 residues. V lost 4 bases, J lost 1 base, and 16 bases lay in between. The CDR3 region is CASSSYPGPMNTGELFF. For the CDR3, the DNA is TGTGCCAGCAGTTCCTACCCGGGACCAATGAACACCGGGGAGCTGTTTTTT.

In this sample, this clonotype turned up many times. V and J are TRBV6-5 and TRBJ2-3; 9 bases fit TRBD2. Germline lookup yields CDR1 MNHEY and CDR2 SVGAGI. The CDR3 spans 15 residues. The V and J ends lost 6 bases and 2 bases, in that order; junction bases with no gene match: 6. CDR3 sequence (DNA): TGTGCCAGCAGACTCAGCGGGGGGTCCACAGATACGCAGTATTTT. It translates to CASRLSGGSTDTQYF.